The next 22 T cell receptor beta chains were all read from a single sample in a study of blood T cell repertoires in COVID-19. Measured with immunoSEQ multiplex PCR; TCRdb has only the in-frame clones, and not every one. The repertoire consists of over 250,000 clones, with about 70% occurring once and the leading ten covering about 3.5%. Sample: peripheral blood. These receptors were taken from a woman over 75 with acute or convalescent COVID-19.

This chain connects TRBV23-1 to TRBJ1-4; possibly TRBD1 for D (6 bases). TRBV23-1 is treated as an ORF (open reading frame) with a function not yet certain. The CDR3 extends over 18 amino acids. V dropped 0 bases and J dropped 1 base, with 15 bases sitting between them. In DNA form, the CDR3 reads TGCGCCAGCAGTCAATCGAAAGTGTGGGGGCGAACTAATGAAAAACTGTTTTTT. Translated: CASSQSKVWGRTNEKLFF.

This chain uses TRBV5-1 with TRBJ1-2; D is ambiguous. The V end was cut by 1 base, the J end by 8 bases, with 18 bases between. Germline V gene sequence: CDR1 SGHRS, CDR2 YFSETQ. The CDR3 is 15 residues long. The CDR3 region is CASSLSRGQGGGYTF. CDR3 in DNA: TGCGCCAGCAGCTTGAGCCGAGGGCAAGGCGGGGGCTACACCTTC.

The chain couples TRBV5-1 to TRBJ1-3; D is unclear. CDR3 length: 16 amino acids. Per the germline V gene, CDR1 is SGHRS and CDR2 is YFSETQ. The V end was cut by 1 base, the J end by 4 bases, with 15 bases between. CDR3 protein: CASSLPTPGTGNTIYF. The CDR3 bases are TGCGCCAGCAGCTTGCCTACCCCGGGAACCGGAAACACCATATATTTT.

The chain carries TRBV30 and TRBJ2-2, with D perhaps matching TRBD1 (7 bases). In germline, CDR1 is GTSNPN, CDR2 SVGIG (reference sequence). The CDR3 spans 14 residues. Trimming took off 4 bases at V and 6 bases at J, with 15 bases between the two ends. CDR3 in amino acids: CAWKGQGGPGELFF. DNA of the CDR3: TGTGCCTGGAAAGGGCAGGGGGGCCCCGGGGAGCTGTTTTTT. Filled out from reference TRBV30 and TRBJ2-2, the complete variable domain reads SQTIHQWPATLVQPVGSPLSLECTVEGTSNPNLYWYRQAAGRGLQLLFYSVGIGQISSEVPQNLSASRPQDRQFILSSKKLLLSDSGFYLCAWKGQGGPGELFFGEGSRLTVL.

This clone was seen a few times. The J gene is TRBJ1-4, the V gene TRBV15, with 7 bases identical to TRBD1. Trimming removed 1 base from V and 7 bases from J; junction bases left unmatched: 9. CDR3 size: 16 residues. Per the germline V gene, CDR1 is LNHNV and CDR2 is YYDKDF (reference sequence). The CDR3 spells CATSRGGGRVGEKLFF. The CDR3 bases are TGTGCCACCAGCAGAGGAGGGGGCAGGGTGGGTGAAAAACTGTTTTTT.

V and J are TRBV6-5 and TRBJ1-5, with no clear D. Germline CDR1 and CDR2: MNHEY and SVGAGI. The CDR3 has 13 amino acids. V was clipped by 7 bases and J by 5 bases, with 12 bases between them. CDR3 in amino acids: CASTDTPDQPQHF. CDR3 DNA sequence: TGTGCCAGCACCGACACTCCGGATCAGCCCCAGCATTTT.

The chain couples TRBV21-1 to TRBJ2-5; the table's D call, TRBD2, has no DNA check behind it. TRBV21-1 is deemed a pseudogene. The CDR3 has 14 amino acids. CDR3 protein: CASTSGGGQETQYF. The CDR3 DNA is TGTGCCAGCACCAGCGGGGGAGGGCAAGAGACCCAGTACTTC.

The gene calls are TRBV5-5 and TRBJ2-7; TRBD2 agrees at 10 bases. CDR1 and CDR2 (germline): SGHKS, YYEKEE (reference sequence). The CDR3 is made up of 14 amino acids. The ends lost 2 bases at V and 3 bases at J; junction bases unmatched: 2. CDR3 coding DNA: TGTGCCAGCAGCTTAACTAGCGGGGACTACGAGCAGTACTTC. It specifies CASSLTSGDYEQYF.

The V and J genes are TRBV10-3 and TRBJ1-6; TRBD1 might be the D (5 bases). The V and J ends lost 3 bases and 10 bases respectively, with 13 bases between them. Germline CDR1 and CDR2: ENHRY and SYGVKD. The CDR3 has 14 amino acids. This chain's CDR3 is CAISEGVRDSPLHF. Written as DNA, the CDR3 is TGTGCCATCAGTGAAGGGGTAAGAGACTCACCCCTCCACTTT.

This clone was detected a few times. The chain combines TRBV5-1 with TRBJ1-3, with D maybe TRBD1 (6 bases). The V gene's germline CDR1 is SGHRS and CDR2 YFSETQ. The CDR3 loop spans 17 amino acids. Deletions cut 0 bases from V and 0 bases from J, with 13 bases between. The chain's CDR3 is CASSLEVQGHSGNTIYF. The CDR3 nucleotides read TGCGCCAGCAGCTTGGAGGTCCAGGGACACTCTGGAAACACCATATATTTT.

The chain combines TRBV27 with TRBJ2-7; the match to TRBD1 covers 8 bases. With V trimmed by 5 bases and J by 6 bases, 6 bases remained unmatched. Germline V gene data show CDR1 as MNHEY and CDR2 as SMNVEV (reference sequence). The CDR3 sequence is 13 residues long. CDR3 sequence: CASSHGQGGEQYF. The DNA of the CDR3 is TGTGCCAGCAGTCACGGACAGGGCGGCGAGCAGTACTTC.

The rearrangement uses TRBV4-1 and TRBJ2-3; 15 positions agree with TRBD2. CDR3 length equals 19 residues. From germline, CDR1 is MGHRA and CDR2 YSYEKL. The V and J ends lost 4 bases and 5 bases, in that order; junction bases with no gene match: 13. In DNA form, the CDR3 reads TGCGCCAGCAGCCCCCGACGTCCCGGACTAGCGGGAGGGTTAGATACGCAGTATTTT. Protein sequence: CASSPRRPGLAGGLDTQYF.

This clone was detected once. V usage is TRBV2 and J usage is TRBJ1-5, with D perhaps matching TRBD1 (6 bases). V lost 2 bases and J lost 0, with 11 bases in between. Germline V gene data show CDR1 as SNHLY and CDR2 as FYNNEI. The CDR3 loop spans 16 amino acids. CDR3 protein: CASSELGADSNQPQHF. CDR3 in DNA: TGTGCCAGCAGTGAATTGGGGGCTGATAGCAATCAGCCCCAGCATTTT.

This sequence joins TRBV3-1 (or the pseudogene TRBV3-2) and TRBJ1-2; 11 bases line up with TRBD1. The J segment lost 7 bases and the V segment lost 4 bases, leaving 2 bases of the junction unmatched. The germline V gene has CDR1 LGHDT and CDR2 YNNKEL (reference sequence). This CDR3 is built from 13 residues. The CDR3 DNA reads TGTGCCAGCAGCCCGGGGACAGGGGGTGGCTACACCTTC. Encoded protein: CASSPGTGGGYTF.

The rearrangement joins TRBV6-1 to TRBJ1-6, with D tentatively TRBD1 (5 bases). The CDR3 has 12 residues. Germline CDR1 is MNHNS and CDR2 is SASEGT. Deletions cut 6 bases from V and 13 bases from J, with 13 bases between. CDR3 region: CASSSGFGPLHF. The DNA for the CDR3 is TGTGCCAGCAGCTCAGGGTTTGGGCCCCTCCACTTT.

CDR3 sequence (DNA): TGTGCCAGCAGCACCGACAGGGTGAACACTGAAGCTTTCTTT. Its translation: CASSTDRVNTEAFF. The genes are TRBV7-9 and TRBJ1-1; TRBD1 matches at 7 bases. Germline V gene data show CDR1 as SEHNR and CDR2 as FQNEAQ (reference sequence). The V gene end was trimmed by 5 bases and the J gene end by 0 bases; junction bases not matched to a gene: 3. This CDR3 is 14 amino acids long.

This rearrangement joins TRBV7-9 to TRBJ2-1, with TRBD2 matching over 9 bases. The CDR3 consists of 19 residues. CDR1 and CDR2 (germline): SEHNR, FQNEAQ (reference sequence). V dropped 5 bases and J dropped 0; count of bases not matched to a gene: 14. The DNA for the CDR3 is TGTGCCAGCAGCCCCAGGATGGCGGGGGGGCCGAGCTCCTACAATGAGCAGTTCTTC. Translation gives CASSPRMAGGPSSYNEQFF.

CDR3 region: CASIAGDRGTEKLFF. The DNA of the CDR3 is TGTGCCAGCATAGCGGGGGACAGGGGAACTGAAAAACTGTTTTTT. The chain is built from TRBV6-5 and TRBJ1-4; TRBD1 agrees at 10 bases. This CDR3 region has 15 residues. From germline, CDR1 is MNHEY and CDR2 SVGAGI. The trim removed 7 bases at V and 7 bases at J, leaving 9 bases unmatched.

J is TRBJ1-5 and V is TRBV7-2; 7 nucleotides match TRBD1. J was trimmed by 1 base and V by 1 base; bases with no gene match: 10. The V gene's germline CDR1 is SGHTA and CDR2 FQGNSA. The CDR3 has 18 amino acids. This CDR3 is CASSLVGGDPWSNQPQHF. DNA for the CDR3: TGTGCCAGCAGCTTAGTAGGGGGCGATCCTTGGAGCAATCAGCCCCAGCATTTT.

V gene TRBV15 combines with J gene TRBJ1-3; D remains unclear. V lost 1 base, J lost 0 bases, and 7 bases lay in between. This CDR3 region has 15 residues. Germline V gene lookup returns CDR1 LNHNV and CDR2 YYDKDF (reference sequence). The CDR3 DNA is TGTGCCACCAGCAGAGTACTTACCTCTGGAAACACCATATATTTT. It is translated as CATSRVLTSGNTIYF.

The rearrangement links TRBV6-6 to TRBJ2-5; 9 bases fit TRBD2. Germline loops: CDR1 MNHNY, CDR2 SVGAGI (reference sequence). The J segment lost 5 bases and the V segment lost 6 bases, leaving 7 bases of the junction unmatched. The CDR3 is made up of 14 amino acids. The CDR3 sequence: CASSRGGAQETQYF. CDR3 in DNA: TGTGCCAGCAGCCGCGGGGGGGCCCAGGAGACCCAGTACTTC.

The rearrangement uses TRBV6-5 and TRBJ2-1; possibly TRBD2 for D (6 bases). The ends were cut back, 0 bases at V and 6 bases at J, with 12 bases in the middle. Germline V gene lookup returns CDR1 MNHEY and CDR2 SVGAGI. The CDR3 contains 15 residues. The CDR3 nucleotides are TGTGCCAGCAGTTACTCTTGGCAGGAGGGCAATGAGCAGTTCTTC. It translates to CASSYSWQEGNEQFF.